This TCR beta chain stems from a study of post-analysis software for immune sequencing data. Whole-study context: Several disease courses (relapsing-remitting, secondary progressive and progressive-relapsing) of multiple sclerosis were included. Study-level results: Patients had higher frequencies than controls of about five TRBV segments, including TRBV5-6, TRBV5-1 and TRBV20-1. Controls' normalized Chao1 diversity significantly exceeded that of multiple sclerosis patients. Strong co-clustering by F measure was seen for same-batch samples.

A remark on this clonotype: Its antigen is unknown.

In germline, CDR1 is SEHNR, CDR2 FQNEAQ (reference sequence). The CDR3 runs 13 residues. V was trimmed by 4 bases and J by 2 bases, leaving 8 bases between them. TCR beta cDNA libraries had unique molecular identifiers. MiXCR, run by TCRdb on the PCR reads, gives a single entry per CDR3 protein. The sample lists fewer than 700,000 distinct CDR3 sequences, 40% to 50% occurring once. Source material: blood. The receptor was isolated from a girl aged 10 to 17 with multiple sclerosis. V usage is TRBV7-9 and J usage is TRBJ2-5; no clear D gene. CDR3 coding DNA: TGTGCCAGCAGCTCATCGAGACAAGAGACCCAGTACTTC. It specifies CASSSSRQETQYF.